The source of this TCR beta chain is a study of blood T cells in healthy people across ages. The authors ran a second PCR of about 7 to 11 cycles using a sample-barcoded 5' primer and a J-beta primer mix. TCRdb processed the 5' RACE reads anew with MiXCR; each CDR3 protein has one entry. The top ten hold 2% to 2.5% of the sample, which has 2 million or so distinct CDR3 sequences, about 50% seen once. Extraction of total RNA produced a minimum of 5.5 micrograms from each sample. The receptor comes from a woman aged 40-49 years in good health. Sequenced sample: blood.

CDR3 protein: CASSPPPSGGLGEQFF. DNA for the CDR3: TGTGCCAGCAGCCCGCCTCCAAGCGGGGGGTTGGGAGAGCAGTTCTTC. The V call is TRBV7-2, the J call TRBJ2-1; 9 bases align to TRBD2. The germline CDR1 and CDR2 sequences are SGHTA and FQGNSA. The CDR3 is 16 amino acids. V was clipped by 5 bases and J by 10 bases; unmatched bases: 15.